The clone carrying this TCR beta chain has a handful of counts. In the authors' methods: Nucleated cell counts were estimated from reference gene primer amplification. Data came from immunoSEQ multiplex PCR; TCRdb stores just in-frame clones and leaves some out. The V and J calls and clone size were taken over from that table, and D and trimming were inferred from the DNA. Altogether some 170,000 clones are present, 75% to 80% being singletons, with the ten largest covering around 24%. There are 16 residues in the CDR3. Germline V gene sequence: CDR1 SEHNR, CDR2 FQNEAQ (reference sequence). The V gene end was trimmed by 3 bases and the J gene end by 5 bases; junction bases not matched to a gene: 13. This sample is part of a study of blood T cell repertoires in COVID-19.

The rearrangement links TRBV7-9 to TRBJ2-7; TRBD1 aligns across 7 bases. The material sequenced was peripheral blood. This TCR came from a woman aged 70-85 years with acute or convalescent COVID-19. CDR3 DNA: TGTGCCAGCAGCTTCGCACTGGGACAGAGAATTGACGAGCAGTACTTC. The encoded protein is CASSFALGQRIDEQYF.